This T cell receptor beta chain was captured by sequencing in a study of blood T cell repertoires in COVID-19. Across the study: Material from acute and convalescent COVID-19 was sourced from the United States, Italy and Spain. T cells, B-cell-depleted T cells, or PBMCs provided the cDNA or gDNA that served as material.

In the study's own analysis: Estimates of nucleated cell counts were drawn from the amplification of reference gene primers. Sequencing was performed with immunoSEQ multiplex PCR; in TCRdb, only in-frame clones are kept and a portion is missing. D and trimming were read from the DNA, whereas the V and J calls and clone size are those reported in that table. The repertoire holds under 250,000 clones, around 92% seen once, with approximately 1.2% in the top ten. This clonotype was obtained from a young man with acute or convalescent COVID-19. The sequenced material came from peripheral blood.

The CDR3 loop reads CASSLFAQDNGYTF. The CDR3 coding sequence is TGTGCCAGCTCACTTTTCGCACAGGACAATGGCTACACCTTC. The chain links TRBV18 to TRBJ1-2; weak D call: TRBD1 (5 bases). V was cut by 4 bases and J by 6 bases, with 15 bases left in between. The germline CDR1 and CDR2 sequences are KGHSH and LQKENI. The CDR3 length is 14 residues. The full variable domain, with the rest looked up from reference TRBV18 and TRBJ1-2, is NAGVMQNPRHLVRRRGQEARLRCSPMKGHSHVYWYRQLPEEGLKFMVYLQKENIIDESGMPKERFSAEFPKEGPSILRIQQVVRGDSAAYFCASSLFAQDNGYTFGSGTRLTVV.